Presented here are 5 T cell receptor beta chains from one specimen sequenced in a study of blood T cell repertoires in COVID-19. TCRdb's table, derived via immunoSEQ multiplex PCR, lists solely in-frame clones and lacks some. The sample contains 200,000 to 250,000 clones, around 87% of which appear only once. Sequenced sample: peripheral blood. All receptors derive from a woman aged 70-85 years with active or convalescent COVID-19.

The CDR3 is CASSQRGGRGLVGTGELFF. The CDR3 DNA reads TGTGCCAGCAGCCAGAGAGGTGGCAGGGGGCTGGTCGGCACCGGGGAGCTGTTTTTT. V and J are TRBV14 and TRBJ2-2; 8 positions match TRBD1. This CDR3 contains 19 residues. V gave up 3 bases and J gave up 4 bases; unmatched junction bases: 16. Germline CDR1 is SGHDN and CDR2 is FVKESK.

The J gene is TRBJ1-4, the V gene TRBV29-1, with TRBD1 as a possible D gene (6 bases). CDR1 SQVTM and CDR2 ANQGSEA come from the germline V gene. The CDR3 loop spans 15 amino acids. Trimming pared 8 bases from V and 2 bases from J, leaving 18 bases between. The CDR3 coding sequence is TGCAGCTATTCAGGGGTTAGAGGGACTAATGAAAAACTGTTTTTT. Protein product: CSYSGVRGTNEKLFF. Supplemented by reference TRBV29-1 and TRBJ1-4, the full variable domain reads SAVISQKPSRDICQRGTSLTIQCQVDSQVTMMFWYRQQPGQSLTLIATANQGSEATYESGFVIDKFPISRPNLTFSTLTVSNMSPEDSSIYLCSYSGVRGTNEKLFFGSGTQLSVL.

The chain uses TRBV5-1 and TRBJ1-6, with 8 bases fitting TRBD1. Unmatched junction bases numbered 9, after V lost 3 bases and J lost 10 bases. CDR1 is SGHRS and CDR2 is YFSETQ in the germline V gene. CDR3 length equals 15 residues. DNA of the CDR3: TGCGCCAGCAGCTCTGCGGGACAGGCCGGATCACCCCTCCACTTT. Translated: CASSSAGQAGSPLHF.

This clone was seen more than once but under ten times. The CDR3 DNA reads as TGTGCCAGCAGTCGCCCAGGGACAGGGAGAAACACCATATATTTT. Its translation: CASSRPGTGRNTIYF. The J gene is TRBJ1-3, the V gene TRBV6-5; TRBD1 agrees at 9 bases. Trimming cost V 5 bases and J 5 bases; bases outside gene matches: 7. The CDR3 loop spans 15 amino acids. Germline assignment: CDR1 MNHEY and CDR2 SVGAGI.

This clone was seen a single time. V gene TRBV4-1 combines with J gene TRBJ2-5; no clear D. Germline-derived CDR1 and CDR2 are MGHRA and YSYEKL. The CDR3 runs to 13 residues. The V end lost 2 bases, the J end lost 0 bases, and 4 bases lay between the germline ends. As DNA, the CDR3 is TGCGCCAGCAGCCAACTGTACCAAGAGACCCAGTACTTC. Protein: CASSQLYQETQYF.